This T cell receptor (beta chain) stems from a study of blood T cell repertoires in COVID-19 (dated by TCRdb to the early 2020s). At the level of the whole study: Collaborator samples came from the United States, Italy and Spain and covered acute and convalescent phases of COVID-19. The dataset comprised deeply sampled blood TCRbeta repertoires from subjects exposed to, actively infected with, or recovered from COVID-19. A freely available public database, intended as a resource for researchers studying the immune response to SARS-CoV-2, is where the repertoires were released. Samples came from the ongoing ImmuneRACE study (first 160 participants) plus 1,254 subjects from 6 global collaborators. HLA class I and class II types, where available, came from metadata supplied by the sample provider rather than from assay-based typing. The material from the prospective study consisted of cDNA or gDNA derived from T cells, B-cell-depleted T cells, or PBMCs. A de-identified subject ID, COVID-19 status, age in years and sex were almost always included in the sample metadata. Study-wide findings and limitations: The amount of clinical and demographic metadata varied by source and participant and was provided uncurated.

One collaborating source in Seattle enrolled patients while the patients were actively infected and followed the patients over time throughout the course of disease. Collaborating institutions collected whole blood in K2EDTA tubes following their own protocols. For TCRbeta analysis, collaborator samples were shipped as frozen whole blood, as isolated PBMCs, or as DNA extracted from either sample type. TCRbeta CDR3 regions were amplified from genomic DNA using the immunoSEQ Assay, a bias-controlled multiplex PCR. For the original study's pipeline: Nucleated cell counts per sample were estimated from amplification of reference gene primers within the assay. To quantify the absolute abundance of each unique TCRbeta CDR3 rearrangement, sequence reads were collapsed and filtered. For each sample, productive Simpson clonality was calculated as the square root of Simpson's diversity index across productive rearrangements. TCRdb holds this immuneACCESS table with in-frame rearrangements only. Some clones are missing; in checked studies, unresolved V genes explain under half, and the rest has no known cause. Clonal size and the V and J genes are those of that table, whereas D and trimming came from the DNA. This sample comprises 200,000 to 250,000 clones, about 91% of them detected only once. 5% to 6.5% of the sample is in the top ten clones.

In the case of this clone: What antigen it recognizes has not been identified. It is unclear where the CDR3 begins or ends on the DNA, so no DNA is shown, and the CDR3 is as TCRdb lists it.

This sequence was found in a woman aged 25 to 39 with COVID-19, enrolled during active disease. The sample was peripheral blood.

The CDR3 protein is CASSLILGTGRVEKLFF. The chain links TRBV27 with TRBJ1-4. The CDR3 covers 17 residues, taking in both the cysteine and the phenylalanine. CDR1 and CDR2 were assigned from the germline V gene (reference sequence) as MNHEY and SMNVEV.